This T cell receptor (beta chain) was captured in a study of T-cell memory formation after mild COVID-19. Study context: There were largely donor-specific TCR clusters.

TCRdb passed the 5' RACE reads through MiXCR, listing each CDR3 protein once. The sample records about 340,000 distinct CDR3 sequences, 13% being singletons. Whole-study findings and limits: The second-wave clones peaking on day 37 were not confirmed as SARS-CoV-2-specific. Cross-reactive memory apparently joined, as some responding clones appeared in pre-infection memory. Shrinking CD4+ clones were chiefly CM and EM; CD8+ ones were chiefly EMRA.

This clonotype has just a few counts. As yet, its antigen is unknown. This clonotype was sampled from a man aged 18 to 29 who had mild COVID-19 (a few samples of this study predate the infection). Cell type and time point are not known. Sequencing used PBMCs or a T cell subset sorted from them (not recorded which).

CDR3 amino acids: CASSQVLRGNGYEQYF. The CDR3 bases are TGCGCCAGCAGCCAAGTTCTTCGGGGGAATGGGTACGAGCAGTACTTC. The chain uses TRBV4-1 and TRBJ2-7, with D tentatively TRBD2 (6 bases). Trimming stripped 1 base from V and 4 bases from J, with 17 bases between. The V gene's germline CDR1 is MGHRA and CDR2 YSYEKL. The CDR3 is made up of 16 amino acids.